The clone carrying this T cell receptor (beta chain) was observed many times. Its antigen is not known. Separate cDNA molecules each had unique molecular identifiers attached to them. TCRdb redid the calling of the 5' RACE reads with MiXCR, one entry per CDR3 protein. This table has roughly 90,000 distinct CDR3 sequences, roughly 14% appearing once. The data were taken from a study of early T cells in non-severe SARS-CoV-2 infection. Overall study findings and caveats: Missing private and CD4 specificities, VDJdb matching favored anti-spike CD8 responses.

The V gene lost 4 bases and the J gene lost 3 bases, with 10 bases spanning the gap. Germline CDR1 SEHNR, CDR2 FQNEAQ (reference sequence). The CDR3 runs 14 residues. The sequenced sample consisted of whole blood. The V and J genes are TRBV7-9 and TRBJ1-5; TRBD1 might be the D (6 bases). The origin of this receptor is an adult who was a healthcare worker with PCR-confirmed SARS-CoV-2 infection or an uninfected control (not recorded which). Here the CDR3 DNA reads TGTGCCAGCAGCTCATCGGGACACAATCAGCCCCAGCATTTT. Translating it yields CASSSSGHNQPQHF.